The 20 T cell receptor beta chains below were found in one sample sequenced in a study of cytomegalovirus exposure and HLA in healthy donors. The PCR ran on 60 Vbeta and 13 Jbeta primers. Sequenced by immunoSEQ multiplex PCR; TCRdb stores in-frame clones only, minus some. This table holds fewer than 90,000 clones, roughly 78% found once. The sample comprised PBMCs. Receptor source: a male donor in good health and CMV-seropositive.

This clone was found a few times. The V call is TRBV7-3, the J call TRBJ2-1, with D unclear. This CDR3 is 12 amino acids long. Trimming removed 4 bases at V and 10 bases at J, with 11 bases between. In germline, CDR1 is SGHTA, CDR2 FQGTGA. The CDR3 here is CASSSPDREQFF. The CDR3 DNA follows: TGTGCCAGCAGCTCTCCCGATCGGGAGCAGTTCTTC.

CDR3 in DNA: TGTGCCAGCAGCCCTCGGCGGACCGGGGAGCTGTTTTTT. This encodes CASSPRRTGELFF. This chain joins TRBV11-1 and TRBJ2-2; D unclear. CDR1 and CDR2 from the germline V gene are SGHAT and FQDESV (reference sequence). With 5 bases removed from V and 5 bases from J, the gap between germline ends came to 9 bases. This CDR3 has 13 amino acids.

This sequence joins TRBV28 and TRBJ1-5; tentatively, D is TRBD1 (5 bases). The length of the CDR3 is 13 residues. V dropped 2 bases and J dropped 4 bases, with 6 bases sitting between them. CDR1 is MDHEN and CDR2 is SYDVKM in the germline V gene. CDR3 amino acids: CASSLQGNQPQHF. Written as DNA, the CDR3 is TGTGCCAGCAGTTTACAGGGTAATCAGCCCCAGCATTTT.

The chain has TRBV28 and TRBJ1-2; D unresolved. This CDR3 is built from 14 residues. Trimming removed 5 bases at V and 1 base at J, with 11 bases between. From germline, CDR1 is MDHEN and CDR2 SYDVKM. The CDR3 region is CASSRDNNNYGYTF. The CDR3 DNA sequence: TGTGCCAGCAGTCGCGACAACAATAACTATGGCTACACCTTC.

The chain joins TRBV7-9 to TRBJ2-7, with 10 bases identical to TRBD2. The CDR3 has 16 residues. CDR1 is SEHNR and CDR2 is FQNEAQ in the germline V gene (reference sequence). V was clipped by 1 base and J by 5 bases; unmatched bases: 8. The CDR3 coding sequence is TGTGCCAGCAGCTTAGTAAGGGCTAGCGGGAGACACGAGCAGTACTTC. The encoded protein is CASSLVRASGRHEQYF.

The V and J genes are TRBV19 and TRBJ2-7, with 11 nucleotides matching TRBD2. V lost 4 bases and J lost 2; bases outside the gene matches: 4. Germline lookup yields CDR1 LNHDA and CDR2 SQIVND (reference sequence). The CDR3 consists of 15 residues. CDR3 amino acids: CASSTGLAEAYEQYF. In nucleotides, the CDR3 is TGTGCCAGTAGTACGGGACTAGCGGAGGCCTACGAGCAGTACTTC.

V and J are TRBV2 and TRBJ1-5, with 10 bases identical to TRBD1. The CDR3 totals 15 residues. Germline trimming cut 7 bases from V and 5 bases from J; bases unmatched to any gene: 8. Germline-derived CDR1 and CDR2 are SNHLY and FYNNEI. CDR3 residues: CASTEAGQGHQPQHF. The CDR3 region has the DNA TGTGCCAGCACAGAGGCGGGACAGGGGCATCAGCCCCAGCATTTT.

The genes are TRBV9 and TRBJ1-2; 8 bases align to TRBD1. J was trimmed by 4 bases and V by 3 bases; bases with no gene match: 8. The CDR3 runs 15 residues. Germline V CDR1 and CDR2: SGDLS, YYNGEE. As DNA, the CDR3 is TGTGCCAGCAGCGCAGGACAGGGACAAATCTATGGCTACACCTTC. Amino acid sequence: CASSAGQGQIYGYTF.

The chain recombines TRBV5-4 with TRBJ1-5; TRBD1 might be the D (6 bases). Looked up from germline, CDR1 is SGHNT and CDR2 is YYREEE (reference sequence). This CDR3 spans 15 amino acids. The CDR3 protein is CALSTGGPGNQPQHF. The CDR3 coding sequence is TGTGCTCTCTCGACCGGGGGGCCGGGCAATCAGCCCCAGCATTTT.

J is TRBJ2-5 and V is TRBV2, with 9 bases that match TRBD1. Trimming took 4 bases from V and 5 from J; bases not matched to a gene: 5. The CDR3 spans 14 residues. From germline, CDR1 is SNHLY and CDR2 FYNNEI. The CDR3 spells CASSGTGGFETQYF. CDR3 coding DNA: TGTGCCAGCAGTGGTACAGGGGGCTTTGAGACCCAGTACTTC.

The CDR3 region is CASSLDRSYEQYF. The CDR3 bases are TGTGCCAGCAGCTTAGACAGGTCCTACGAGCAGTACTTC. The V gene is TRBV5-6, the J gene TRBJ2-7; weak D call: TRBD1 (6 bases). The CDR3 spans 13 residues. Germline V CDR1 and CDR2: SGHDT, YYEEEE. Trimming left V 2 bases short and J 1 base short, with 7 bases between.

This clone was found once. The gene calls are TRBV6-1 and TRBJ1-4; TRBD1 aligns across 8 bases. Germline loops: CDR1 MNHNS, CDR2 SASEGT. J gave up 7 bases and V 7 bases, and 2 bases lay outside the gene matches. This CDR3 is built from 12 residues. The CDR3 DNA follows: TGTGCCAGCACCCAGGGGGCTGAAAAACTGTTTTTT. Translated, it gives CASTQGAEKLFF.

This chain uses TRBV19 with TRBJ2-7, with 9 bases lining up with TRBD1. CDR1 is LNHDA and CDR2 is SQIVND in the germline V gene (reference sequence). The J segment lost 3 bases and the V segment lost 4 bases, leaving 7 bases of the junction unmatched. This CDR3 comprises 15 residues. As DNA, the CDR3 is TGTGCCAGTAGTACCGGACAGGGGACCATCTACGAGCAGTACTTC. Its protein is CASSTGQGTIYEQYF.

The rearrangement links TRBV29-1 to TRBJ2-7; 10 positions agree with TRBD2. The germline V gene encodes CDR1 SQVTM and CDR2 ANQGSEA. The trim removed 7 bases at V and 2 bases at J, leaving 5 bases unmatched. CDR3 size: 13 residues. The CDR3 DNA sequence: TGCAGCGCAAAGCGGGAGGGCCCCTACGAGCAGTACTTC. Translated, it gives CSAKREGPYEQYF.

Concerning this clone: The junction shows a germline mismatch at one end, possibly a read error. The rearrangement uses TRBV7-9 and TRBJ1-4; 7 nucleotides align to TRBD1. CDR1 is SEHNR and CDR2 is FQNEAQ in the germline V gene (reference sequence). This CDR3 region has 16 residues. As DNA, the CDR3 is TGTTCCAGCAGCCCTGGACAGGACGGGGCCTGGGAAAAACTGTTTTTT. Translation gives CSSSPGQDGAWEKLFF.

The rearrangement uses TRBV5-1 and TRBJ2-7, with D tentatively TRBD2 (5 bases). CDR3 length equals 13 residues. The germline gives CDR1 SGHRS, CDR2 YFSETQ. V was trimmed by 7 bases and J by 6 bases, leaving 17 bases between them. The DNA for the CDR3 is TGCGCCAGCGCCGAGCTCCAACGGGGCGAGCAGTACTTC. Its protein product is CASAELQRGEQYF.

The chain recombines TRBV5-1 with TRBJ2-5; D is undetermined. From germline, CDR1 is SGHRS and CDR2 YFSETQ. Trimming took off 2 bases at V and 2 bases at J, with 10 bases between the two ends. This CDR3 contains 14 residues. The CDR3, as DNA: TGCGCCAGCAGCTTAGGCGTCAGGCAAGAGACCCAGTACTTC. This translates into CASSLGVRQETQYF.

The chain couples TRBV2 to TRBJ1-1; 9 nucleotides agree with TRBD1. The V gene's germline CDR1 is SNHLY and CDR2 FYNNEI. The CDR3 is made up of 14 amino acids. Germline trimming cut 6 bases from V and 4 bases from J; bases unmatched to any gene: 6. As DNA, the CDR3 is TGTGCCAGCAGAGGGACAGGGAAATCCACTGAAGCTTTCTTT. This codes for CASRGTGKSTEAFF.

In its sample, this clone was seen many times. The gene calls are TRBV4-2 and TRBJ2-6; D possibly corresponds to TRBD1 (5 bases). CDR1 is LGHNA and CDR2 is YNFKEQ in the germline V gene. V was trimmed by 0 bases and J by 3 bases, leaving 6 bases between them. CDR3 length: 15 amino acids. The CDR3 loop is CASSQDRDGANVLTF. The CDR3 DNA follows: TGTGCCAGCAGCCAAGACAGGGATGGGGCCAACGTCCTGACTTTC.

CDR3 residues: CASSLSGGGLGNQPQHF. CDR3 coding DNA: TGTGCCAGCAGCTTGTCGGGAGGGGGGTTAGGCAATCAGCCCCAGCATTTT. J is TRBJ1-5 and V is TRBV5-6; D possibly corresponds to TRBD1 (6 bases). V was clipped by 1 base and J by 2 bases, with 16 bases between them. This CDR3 has 17 amino acids. Germline assignment: CDR1 SGHDT and CDR2 YYEEEE.